These 24 T cell receptor beta chains were all obtained from the same sample, sequenced in a study of cytomegalovirus exposure and HLA in healthy donors. PCR primers comprised 60 Vbeta and 13 Jbeta primers. Sequencing was performed with immunoSEQ multiplex PCR; in TCRdb, only in-frame clones are kept and a portion is missing. This repertoire shows 300,000 or so clones, approximately 84% found once; its top ten account for 1.5% to 2%. The sample consisted of PBMCs. These receptors all stem from a woman aged 40 to 49 in good health and CMV-seropositive.

The genes are TRBV11-2 and TRBJ2-1; possible D gene TRBD2, 6 bases. The CDR3 length is 16 residues. From germline, CDR1 is SGHAT and CDR2 FQNNGV. The V end was cut by 5 bases, the J end by 4 bases, with 18 bases between. The CDR3 is CASSPEAVAVYNEQFF. CDR3 DNA: TGTGCCAGCAGCCCAGAGGCGGTAGCGGTGTACAATGAGCAGTTCTTC.

The chain uses TRBV10-3 and TRBJ1-2; 10 nucleotides line up with TRBD1. V dropped 2 bases and J dropped 8; count of bases not matched to a gene: 8. Germline V gene sequence: CDR1 ENHRY, CDR2 SYGVKD. CDR3 length equals 15 residues. The DNA of the CDR3 is TGTGCCATCAGTGAGCCTGACAGGGGGCTTTACGGCTACACCTTC. This codes for CAISEPDRGLYGYTF.

V is TRBV28 and J is TRBJ2-7; D is possibly TRBD1 (6 bases). Germline values: CDR1 MDHEN, CDR2 SYDVKM. The CDR3 has 14 residues. The V gene lost 3 bases and the J gene lost 2 bases, with 11 bases spanning the gap. The CDR3 spells CASSFSGAPYEQYF. CDR3 DNA sequence: TGTGCCAGCAGTTTTTCAGGGGCACCCTACGAGCAGTACTTC. The full variable domain, in which reference TRBV28 and TRBJ2-7 provide the parts outside the CDR3, is DVKVTQSSRYLVKRTGEKVFLECVQDMDHENMFWYRQDPGLGLRLIYFSYDVKMKEKGDIPEGYSVSREKKERFSLILESASTNQTSMYLCASSFSGAPYEQYFGPGTRLTVT.

The rearrangement joins TRBV27 to TRBJ1-1; D is ambiguous. CDR3 length: 12 residues. CDR1 MNHEY and CDR2 SMNVEV come from the germline V gene (reference sequence). Trimming stripped 4 bases from V and 9 bases from J, with 12 bases between. The CDR3 sequence is CASSSTAGQAFF. DNA for the CDR3: TGTGCCAGCAGTTCAACGGCGGGCCAAGCTTTCTTT.

The chain recombines TRBV18 with TRBJ1-5, with D uncertain. This CDR3 contains 13 residues. Trimming took off 5 bases at V and 4 bases at J, with 9 bases between the two ends. CDR1 is KGHSH, CDR2 LQKENI, per germline. The chain's CDR3 is CASSDRGNQPQHF. DNA for the CDR3: TGTGCCAGCTCAGATCGGGGAAATCAGCCCCAGCATTTT.

Concerning this clone itself: One junction end disagrees with the germline gene, perhaps due to a read error. The chain combines TRBV7-7 with TRBJ2-3; the match to TRBD2 covers 15 bases. This CDR3 contains 16 residues. Germline CDR1 and CDR2: SSHAT and FNYEAQ (reference sequence). CDR3 nucleotides: TGTGCTAGCAGCCTGGGACTAGCGGGAGGCGCAGATACGCAGTATTTT. Protein: CASSLGLAGGADTQYF.

This clone showed up just once. This chain links TRBV6-6 with TRBJ1-1, with D perhaps matching TRBD1 (6 bases). V gave up 5 bases and J gave up 2 bases, with 18 bases separating them. CDR3 size: 16 residues. In germline, CDR1 is MNHNY, CDR2 SVGAGI (reference sequence). CDR3 sequence reads: CASSHALIRGNTEAFF. DNA of the CDR3: TGTGCCAGCAGTCACGCGCTCATCAGGGGAAACACTGAAGCTTTCTTT.

The rearrangement links TRBV28 to TRBJ2-1; D is possibly TRBD1 (6 bases). This CDR3 comprises 13 residues. Germline loops: CDR1 MDHEN, CDR2 SYDVKM. V gave up 2 bases and J gave up 7 bases, with 9 bases separating them. The CDR3 region has the DNA TGTGCCAGCAGTTTACGTACAGGGAATGAGCAGTTCTTC. As protein: CASSLRTGNEQFF.

The chain uses TRBV5-1 and TRBJ2-7, with 7 bases identical to TRBD2. The CDR3 contains 14 residues. Trimming at V came to 6 bases and at J to 2 bases, leaving 8 bases not matched to a gene. Looked up from germline, CDR1 is SGHRS and CDR2 is YFSETQ. The CDR3 DNA reads as TGCGCCAGCACCCTCGAGCGGGGCCCCTACGAGCAGTACTTC. This encodes CASTLERGPYEQYF.

The chain links TRBV20-1 to TRBJ1-1; D gene ambiguous. V lost 6 bases to trimming and J lost 5 bases, with 10 bases between them. The germline V gene encodes CDR1 DFQATT and CDR2 SNEGSKA (reference sequence). The CDR3 loop spans 11 amino acids. CDR3 residues: CSAPRITEAFF. In nucleotides, the CDR3 is TGCAGTGCCCCGAGAATAACTGAAGCTTTCTTT.

The rearrangement links TRBV4-3 to TRBJ1-2; the D is unclear. Germline assignment: CDR1 LGHNA and CDR2 YSLEER. V dropped 1 base and J dropped 10 bases, with 16 bases sitting between them. The CDR3 contains 14 residues. The CDR3 reads CASSQAGSAWDYTF. DNA of the CDR3: TGCGCCAGCAGCCAAGCGGGTAGCGCCTGGGACTACACCTTC.

The CDR3 is CASISTGGLSYEQYF. The CDR3 DNA reads TGTGCCAGCATTTCGACAGGGGGCCTCTCCTACGAGCAGTACTTC. The chain joins TRBV6-1 to TRBJ2-7, with 10 bases identical to TRBD1. CDR1 is MNHNS, CDR2 SASEGT, per germline. The CDR3 is 15 residues long. V was clipped by 7 bases and J by 0 bases; unmatched bases: 6.

V usage is TRBV5-8 and J usage is TRBJ2-7; 11 bases map to TRBD1. The CDR3 consists of 17 residues. The V and J ends lost 4 bases and 3 bases, in that order; junction bases with no gene match: 12. CDR1 and CDR2 from the germline V gene are SGHTS and YDEGEE. CDR3: CASSVRDRGRFGYEQYF. Here the CDR3 DNA reads TGTGCCAGCAGCGTCCGGGACAGGGGGAGGTTTGGCTACGAGCAGTACTTC. The full variable domain, rest sourced from reference TRBV5-8 and TRBJ2-7, is EAGVTQSPTHLIKTRGQQATLRCSPISGHTSVYWYQQALGLGLQFLLWYDEGEERNRGNFPPRFSGRQFPNYSSELNVNALELEDSALYLCASSVRDRGRFGYEQYFGPGTRLTVT.

The chain couples TRBV7-2 to TRBJ1-3, with a weak D call TRBD1 (5 bases). The ends were cut back, 5 bases at V and 0 bases at J, with 8 bases in the middle. Germline V CDR1 and CDR2: SGHTA, FQGNSA. CDR3 size: 14 residues. The CDR3 here is CASSQGPSGNTIYF. CDR3 DNA: TGTGCCAGCAGCCAGGGTCCCTCTGGAAACACCATATATTTT.

The chain carries TRBV12-5 and TRBJ1-1; possible D gene TRBD1, 5 bases. The ends were cut back, 0 bases at V and 8 bases at J, with 16 bases in the middle. The germline V gene encodes CDR1 LGHNT and CDR2 FRNRAP. This CDR3 comprises 15 residues. The DNA for the CDR3 is TGTGCTAGTGGTTTGGTAAGCGCATTCAGGGTCGAAGCTTTCTTT. Its protein is CASGLVSAFRVEAFF.

In the case of this clone: Other DNA sequences within the sample encode an identical CDR3. V is TRBV30 and J is TRBJ2-7; TRBD2 aligns across 7 bases. Germline CDR1 GTSNPN, CDR2 SVGIG (reference sequence). With V trimmed by 3 bases and J by 2 bases, 7 bases remained unmatched. This CDR3 contains 14 residues. The CDR3, as DNA: TGTGCCTGGAGCGATGGGAGGGCCCCCTACGAGCAGTACTTC. Protein sequence: CAWSDGRAPYEQYF.

This chain links TRBV6-1 with TRBJ2-3; TRBD1 matches at 8 bases. With 6 bases clipped from V and 5 bases from J, the junction kept 10 bases outside the gene matches. Germline CDR1 reads MNHNS; CDR2 reads SASEGT. The CDR3 covers 15 residues. The CDR3 protein is CASRTGGPGGDTQYF. The CDR3 nucleotides read TGTGCCAGCAGAACAGGGGGGCCTGGCGGAGATACGCAGTATTTT.

The chain links TRBV5-1 to TRBJ2-1; D might be TRBD1 (6 bases). The CDR3 runs to 15 residues. Germline loops: CDR1 SGHRS, CDR2 YFSETQ. Trimming stripped 4 bases from V and 3 bases from J, with 14 bases between. CDR3 loop: CASSDQRGNYNEQFF. CDR3 in DNA: TGCGCCAGCAGCGATCAAAGGGGGAACTACAATGAGCAGTTCTTC.

V usage is TRBV11-2 and J usage is TRBJ2-5; D is uncertain. This CDR3 has 11 residues. Germline CDR1 and CDR2: SGHAT and FQNNGV. Trimming stripped 5 bases from V and 7 bases from J, with 8 bases between. The CDR3, as DNA: TGTGCCAGCAGCCCCGGAGTGACCCAGTACTTC. It translates to CASSPGVTQYF.

This chain links TRBV2 with TRBJ2-5; TRBD1 matches at 8 bases. The ends lost 8 bases at V and 4 bases at J; junction bases unmatched: 12. In germline, CDR1 is SNHLY, CDR2 FYNNEI. This CDR3 is built from 15 residues. The CDR3 DNA reads as TGTGCCAGCTCAAAGGAACGACAGGGGAGAGAGACCCAGTACTTC. It translates to CASSKERQGRETQYF.

J is TRBJ2-5 and V is TRBV19; D is possibly TRBD1 (5 bases). The germline V and J ends were trimmed by 5 bases and 3 bases, with 10 bases remaining between them. This CDR3 spans 13 amino acids. CDR1 and CDR2 from the germline V gene are LNHDA and SQIVND (reference sequence). The CDR3 DNA reads as TGTGCCAGTAGTGACCAGGGTAAAGAGACCCAGTACTTC. This encodes CASSDQGKETQYF.

This rearrangement joins TRBV29-1 to TRBJ1-2, with 7 positions matching TRBD1. The CDR3 is 15 amino acids. Losses at the gene ends were 6 bases for V and 6 bases for J; bases not matched to a gene: 16. Germline V gene lookup returns CDR1 SQVTM and CDR2 ANQGSEA. The CDR3 coding sequence is TGCAGCGTGGGACATGGGACAGCTGGCTCGGATGGCTACACCTTC. It encodes CSVGHGTAGSDGYTF.

This chain links TRBV11-3 with TRBJ2-2; possibly TRBD2 for D (5 bases). From germline, CDR1 is SGHNT and CDR2 YENEEA. CDR3 length: 17 residues. Trimming pared 5 bases from V and 4 bases from J, leaving 20 bases between. CDR3 bases: TGTGCCAGCAGCCCCTTTTGGGCGGCCCGGGGCACCGGGGAGCTGTTTTTT. Amino acids: CASSPFWAARGTGELFF.

This chain joins TRBV7-9 and TRBJ2-7; TRBD1 matches at 7 bases. V dropped 5 bases and J dropped 2; count of bases not matched to a gene: 12. The CDR3 spans 16 residues. Germline V gene sequence: CDR1 SEHNR, CDR2 FQNEAQ (reference sequence). The CDR3 nucleotides are TGTGCCAGCAGCCAACAGGGGTTAATCTACGCCTACGAGCAGTACTTC. Translated: CASSQQGLIYAYEQYF.